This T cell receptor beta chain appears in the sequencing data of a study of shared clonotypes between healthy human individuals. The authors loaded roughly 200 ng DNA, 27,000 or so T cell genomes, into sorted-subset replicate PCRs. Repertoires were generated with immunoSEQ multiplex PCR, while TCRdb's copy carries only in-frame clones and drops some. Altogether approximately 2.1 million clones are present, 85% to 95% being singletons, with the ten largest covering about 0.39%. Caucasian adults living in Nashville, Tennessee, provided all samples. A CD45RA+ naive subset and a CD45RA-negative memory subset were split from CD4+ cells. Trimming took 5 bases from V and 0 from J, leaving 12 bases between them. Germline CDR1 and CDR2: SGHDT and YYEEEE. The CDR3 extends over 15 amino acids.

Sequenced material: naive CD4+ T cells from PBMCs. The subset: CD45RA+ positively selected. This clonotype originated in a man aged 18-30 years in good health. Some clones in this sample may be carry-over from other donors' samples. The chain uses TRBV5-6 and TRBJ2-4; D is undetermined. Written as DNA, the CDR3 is TGTGCCAGCAGGACGGATTCCCTAGCCAAAAACATTCAGTACTTC. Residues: CASRTDSLAKNIQYF.